This TCR beta chain was profiled in a study of T cells expressing NK-cell markers. On the study more broadly: Repertoire data for TCR beta were derived from sorted T cells (CD3+CD56+NKG2C+, CD3+CD56+NKG2C- and CD3+CD56-NKG2C+).

Study results and caveats: NKG2C+ dominant clonotype frequencies in over 5 donors were roughly 1.0-7.0% of CD8+ T cells.

For each CDR3 protein, TCRdb gives one entry from its re-call of the 5' RACE reads, without DNA. This sample's table has about 380,000 distinct CDR3 sequences. A remark on this clonotype: Its antigen is unidentified.

There are 17 residues in the CDR3. Germline V gene sequence: CDR1 SGHTA, CDR2 FQGNSA. Sequencing used blood T cells: a sorted CD56 or NKG2C T cell subset, CD4+ or CD8+ T cells, or bulk PBMC T cells (not recorded which). V gene TRBV7-2 combines with J gene TRBJ2-1; TCRdb names TRBD2, which stays unverified in the absence of DNA. This receptor was taken from a man aged 18 to 69 in good health. CDR3 region: CASSLGTSGGIYNEQFF. Full variable domain (missing parts from reference TRBV7-2 and TRBJ2-1): GAGVSQSPSNKVTEKGKDVELRCDPISGHTALYWYRQSLGQGLEFLIYFQGNSAPDKSGLPSDRFSAERTGGSVSTLTIQRTQQEDSAVYLCASSLGTSGGIYNEQFFGPGTRLTVL.